The clone carrying this TCR beta chain appeared a few times. Its cognate antigen is unknown. The entry originates in a study of CD8+ T cells in alopecia areata. Study as a whole: The drug, oral tofacitinib, was given to treated patients at 5 to 10 mg twice daily.

From germline, CDR1 is SGHNT and CDR2 YENEEA. V dropped 5 bases and J dropped 5 bases, with 15 bases sitting between them. This CDR3 has 15 residues. The treatment: oral pan-JAK inhibitor, 5-10 mg twice daily. The investigators collected lesional scalp punch biopsies and peripheral blood from alopecia areata patients. Notes on the study in general: Elevated clonality characterized lesional scalp relative to normal scalp, particularly in alopecia totalis/universalis. In blood and scalp, many expanded lesional clones persisted during tofacitinib.

Extraction and reverse transcription of RNA yielded cDNA as the sequencing template. Sequencing was performed with immunoSEQ multiplex PCR; in TCRdb, only in-frame clones are kept and a portion is missing. The repertoire has about 210,000 clones, roughly three fifths of them found once; the top ten carry approximately 1.2%. The receptor was isolated from a human donor with alopecia areata. The chain has TRBV11-3 and TRBJ1-4; tentative D call: TRBD1 (5 bases). This sample comprised CD4+ T cells sorted from blood, obtained between weeks 44 and 45, from a patient treated with tofacitinib. CDR3 nucleotide sequence: TGTGCCAGCAGCAGAGCGGGGCGAACGAATGAAAAACTGTTTTTT. Protein sequence: CASSRAGRTNEKLFF. Based on the CDR3 plus reference TRBV11-3 and TRBJ1-4, the full variable domain is EAGVVQSPRYKIIEKKQPVAFWCNPISGHNTLYWYLQNLGQGPELLIRYENEEAVDDSQLPKDRFSAERLKGVDSTLKIQPAELGDSAVYLCASSRAGRTNEKLFFGSGTQLSVL.